Following are 24 T cell receptor beta chains from one sample sequenced in a study of a mutant IDH1 vaccine in newly diagnosed glioma. Some clones are missing from TCRdb's copy, which holds only in-frame ones; the method was immunoSEQ multiplex PCR. Of around 67,000 clones listed, 83% were seen once; the top ten hold roughly 4.4%. Time point: baseline, week 1 (first vaccination visit). Treatment meaning: pre-vaccination baseline after standard-of-care therapy. The material was peripheral blood mononuclear cells (PBMCs), obtained from a glioma patient treated with radiotherapy, temozolomide or both. The receptors come from a woman under 30 with glioma. Some clones in this sample may be carry-over from other donors' samples.

The chain is built from TRBV29-1 and TRBJ2-1; the match to TRBD1 covers 7 bases. This CDR3 region has 16 residues. From germline, CDR1 is SQVTM and CDR2 ANQGSEA. V was clipped by 0 bases and J by 7 bases; unmatched bases: 12. This CDR3 is CSVEDRGPGQMNEQFF. The CDR3 DNA is TGCAGCGTTGAAGATAGGGGACCGGGACAGATGAATGAGCAGTTCTTC.

The J gene is TRBJ1-2, the V gene TRBV7-2; D is perhaps TRBD1 (6 bases). Trimming left V 5 bases short and J 4 bases short, with 14 bases between. The CDR3 extends over 14 amino acids. The germline V gene encodes CDR1 SGHTA and CDR2 FQGNSA. The CDR3 nucleotides are TGTGCCAGCAGCCAACGGGGGGCGACCTATGGCTACACCTTC. Encoded protein: CASSQRGATYGYTF.

This clone was seen a single time. The rearrangement joins TRBV4-1 to TRBJ1-1; D is unclear. Germline V gene lookup returns CDR1 MGHRA and CDR2 YSYEKL. Trimming removed 0 bases at V and 8 bases at J, with 4 bases between. The CDR3 has 11 residues. The CDR3 protein is CASSQDLEAFF. The CDR3 DNA reads as TGCGCCAGCAGCCAAGATTTGGAAGCTTTCTTT.

This chain links TRBV19 with TRBJ1-1; possible D gene TRBD1, 5 bases. V lost 0 bases to trimming and J lost 1 base, with 9 bases between them. The CDR3 covers 15 residues. Germline CDR1 reads LNHDA; CDR2 reads SQIVND (reference sequence). The CDR3 loop is CASSIDGGWNTEAFF. The CDR3 region has the DNA TGTGCCAGTAGTATAGATGGGGGGTGGAACACTGAAGCTTTCTTT.

The chain carries TRBV5-6 and TRBJ2-1; 11 positions match TRBD2. V shed 4 bases and J 2 bases; nucleotides not matched to a gene: 2. Germline loops: CDR1 SGHDT, CDR2 YYEEEE. This CDR3 is built from 15 residues. Here the CDR3 DNA reads TGTGCCAGCAGCCCGGGACTAGCGGCCTACAATGAGCAGTTCTTC. It yields the protein CASSPGLAAYNEQFF.

Remarks on this clone: A read error may account for a junction end that differs from germline. This chain connects TRBV6-1 to TRBJ2-7; 7 positions agree with TRBD2. CDR1 is MNHNS, CDR2 SASEGT, per germline. The CDR3 totals 11 residues. In DNA, the CDR3 is TGTGCCAGCAGTGGCCGGGACTACGCGAACTTC. Protein: CASSGRDYANF.

The chain recombines TRBV6-4 with TRBJ1-2; D is unresolved. From germline, CDR1 is MRHNA and CDR2 SNTAGT. The CDR3 spans 13 residues. V shed 3 bases and J shed 4 bases, with 9 bases lying between them. The chain's CDR3 is CASSEGASYGYTF. The CDR3 DNA reads as TGTGCCAGCAGTGAAGGAGCGAGCTATGGCTACACCTTC.

On this clone itself: The same CDR3 arises from other DNA sequences in this sample as well. J is TRBJ2-7 and V is TRBV19; D not certain. CDR1 and CDR2 from the germline V gene are LNHDA and SQIVND (reference sequence). This CDR3 is 11 amino acids long. The V end lost 1 base, the J end lost 4 bases, and 2 bases lay between the germline ends. The CDR3 reads CASSIGYEQYF. For the CDR3, the DNA is TGTGCCAGTAGTATAGGGTACGAGCAGTACTTC.

The gene calls are TRBV15 and TRBJ1-1, with 7 bases matching TRBD1. Germline assignment: CDR1 LNHNV and CDR2 YYDKDF (reference sequence). The CDR3 is 16 residues long. After removal of 1 base from V and 4 bases from J, the junction contained 9 bases not matched to a gene. The CDR3 is CATSRAVGQGVTEAFF. DNA of the CDR3: TGTGCCACCAGCAGAGCCGTTGGGCAGGGGGTCACTGAAGCTTTCTTT.

This clone has just a few counts. The genes are TRBV19 and TRBJ2-3, with D maybe TRBD2 (7 bases). This CDR3 contains 16 residues. CDR1 is LNHDA and CDR2 is SQIVND in the germline V gene (reference sequence). V lost 4 bases to trimming and J lost 5 bases, with 19 bases between them. The CDR3 protein is CASSNQGGGEGDTQYF. The CDR3 coding sequence is TGTGCCAGTAGTAATCAGGGAGGGGGTGAGGGAGATACGCAGTATTTT.

The chain recombines TRBV2 with TRBJ1-2, with D possibly TRBD1 on 5 matching bases. CDR3 length equals 11 residues. The germline V gene has CDR1 SNHLY and CDR2 FYNNEI. V gave up 10 bases and J gave up 4 bases, with 10 bases separating them. In nucleotides, the CDR3 is TGTGCCAAACGACAGAGCTATGGCTACACCTTC. It codes for CAKRQSYGYTF. Based on the CDR3 plus reference TRBV2 and TRBJ1-2, the full variable domain is EPEVTQTPSHQVTQMGQEVILRCVPISNHLYFYWYRQILGQKVEFLVSFYNNEISEKSEIFDDQFSVERPDGSNFTLKIRSTKLEDSAMYFCAKRQSYGYTFGSGTRLTVV.

This chain joins TRBV9 and TRBJ2-2, with D unresolved. The CDR3 contains 13 residues. Trimming stripped 0 bases from V and 5 bases from J, with 5 bases between. Germline lookup yields CDR1 SGDLS and CDR2 YYNGEE. CDR3 DNA: TGTGCCAGCAGCGTAGCGGAGACCGGGGAGCTGTTTTTT. Translation gives CASSVAETGELFF.

This chain's CDR3 is CATGQGAAEAFF. For the CDR3, the DNA is TGTGCCACCGGACAGGGGGCCGCTGAAGCTTTCTTT. This sequence joins TRBV19 and TRBJ1-1; the match to TRBD1 covers 11 bases. With 10 bases clipped from V and 6 bases from J, the junction kept 4 bases outside the gene matches. The CDR3 is made up of 12 amino acids. Germline V gene data show CDR1 as LNHDA and CDR2 as SQIVND (reference sequence).

V is TRBV15 and J is TRBJ2-5; no clear D gene. The V gene lost 0 bases and the J gene lost 4 bases, with 15 bases spanning the gap. CDR1 is LNHNV, CDR2 YYDKDF, per germline (reference sequence). The CDR3 is 16 residues long. Here the CDR3 DNA reads TGTGCCACCAGCAGAGATCTGGGCGGTCCGGGAGAGACCCAGTACTTC. It is translated as CATSRDLGGPGETQYF.

The V and J genes are TRBV6-6 and TRBJ1-5, with D possibly being TRBD1 (6 bases). V was cut by 4 bases and J by 7 bases, with 14 bases left in between. CDR1 MNHNY and CDR2 SVGAGI come from the germline V gene (reference sequence). This CDR3 comprises 14 residues. CDR3 coding DNA: TGTGCCAGCAGTTCTACAGGGCCGGGGCAGCCCCAGCATTTT. Translation: CASSSTGPGQPQHF.

This clone came up once. Other DNA sequences in the same sample also yield this CDR3. The chain combines TRBV9 with TRBJ1-1, with TRBD1 matching over 7 bases. V lost 3 bases and J lost 4; bases outside the gene matches: 6. The CDR3 consists of 14 residues. Germline assignment: CDR1 SGDLS and CDR2 YYNGEE. The CDR3 sequence is CASSAPDRSTEAFF. The CDR3 region has the DNA TGTGCCAGCAGCGCCCCGGACAGGAGCACTGAAGCTTTCTTT.

The sample holds many counts of this clone. Other DNA sequences in the same sample also yield this CDR3. The chain couples TRBV19 to TRBJ1-1, with D perhaps matching TRBD1 (5 bases). Germline values: CDR1 LNHDA, CDR2 SQIVND (reference sequence). Trimming took off 6 bases at V and 1 base at J, with 12 bases between the two ends. The CDR3 has 14 amino acids. CDR3 loop: CASSPGTENTEAFF. In DNA form, the CDR3 reads TGTGCCAGTAGCCCCGGGACGGAGAACACTGAAGCTTTCTTT.

The chain combines TRBV6-1 with TRBJ1-2; 8 bases line up with TRBD1. J was trimmed by 3 bases and V by 6 bases; bases with no gene match: 6. The CDR3 has 14 residues. CDR1 MNHNS and CDR2 SASEGT come from the germline V gene. CDR3 amino acids: CASRQTGDYYGYTF. CDR3 in DNA: TGTGCCAGCAGACAGACAGGGGACTACTATGGCTACACCTTC.

V and J are TRBV5-1 and TRBJ2-5; TRBD2 is a possible D gene (5 bases). This CDR3 has 15 amino acids. Germline V gives CDR1 SGHRS, CDR2 YFSETQ. V was trimmed by 7 bases and J by 5 bases, leaving 21 bases between them. CDR3 nucleotide sequence: TGCGCCAGCGCCACGGGGAGTGGCGTGGGGGAGACCCAGTACTTC. Encoded protein: CASATGSGVGETQYF. Together with reference TRBV5-1 and TRBJ2-5, the CDR3 gives the full variable domain: KAGVTQTPRYLIKTRGQQVTLSCSPISGHRSVSWYQQTPGQGLQFLFEYFSETQRNKGNFPGRFSGRQFSNSRSEMNVSTLELGDSALYLCASATGSGVGETQYFGPGTRLLVL.

The rearrangement links TRBV2 to TRBJ1-2, with 8 bases fitting TRBD1. CDR1 is SNHLY and CDR2 is FYNNEI in the germline V gene. There are 13 residues in the CDR3. Trimming took 3 bases from V and 8 from J; bases not matched to a gene: 5. The CDR3 coding sequence is TGTGCCAGCAGTGAGGCAGGGGGCGTCGGCTACACCTTC. Amino acids: CASSEAGGVGYTF.

The rearrangement uses TRBV7-9 and TRBJ2-3, with 9 nucleotides matching TRBD2. The CDR3 runs to 15 residues. Germline V gives CDR1 SEHNR, CDR2 FQNEAQ (reference sequence). J gave up 4 bases and V 2 bases, and 4 bases lay outside the gene matches. The CDR3 bases are TGTGCCAGCAGCTTAAAGCGACTAGCGGCAGATACGCAGTATTTT. Residues: CASSLKRLAADTQYF.

The CDR3, as DNA: TGTGCCAGCCGACCAGGGGGGGGGCGGCAGCCCCAGCATTTT. Its protein is CASRPGGGRQPQHF. This chain joins TRBV2 and TRBJ1-5; 7 bases align to TRBD1. This CDR3 comprises 14 residues. Germline CDR1 SNHLY, CDR2 FYNNEI. Trimming removed 8 bases from V and 7 bases from J; junction bases left unmatched: 11.

V and J are TRBV30 and TRBJ1-2; unclear D gene. The germline V gene encodes CDR1 GTSNPN and CDR2 SVGIG (reference sequence). CDR3 length: 11 amino acids. Trimming took off 1 base at V and 7 bases at J, with 7 bases between the two ends. CDR3 amino acids: CAWSAQSGYTF. CDR3 in DNA: TGTGCCTGGAGTGCTCAGTCTGGCTACACCTTC.

Relative to its sample, this clone is medium-sized. The V call is TRBV4-2, the J call TRBJ2-7, with D unresolved. Per germline, CDR1 LGHNA and CDR2 YNFKEQ. The CDR3 extends over 13 amino acids. V lost 8 bases and J 5 bases, leaving 16 bases between the germline ends. For the CDR3, the DNA is TGTGCCAGCGCGGAAGACCCTCGCCACGAGCAGTACTTC. Translating gives CASAEDPRHEQYF.